Detailed here is one TCR beta chain. Its antigen is unknown. Base qualities are missing; no much larger clone stands one base away. These data belong to a study of blood T cell repertoires in COVID-19 (dated by TCRdb to the early 2020s). Describing the broader study: Samples from collaborators originated in the United States, Italy and Spain and spanned both the acute and convalescent phases of COVID-19. The material from the prospective study consisted of cDNA or gDNA derived from T cells, B-cell-depleted T cells, or PBMCs. The dataset comprised deeply sampled blood TCRbeta repertoires from subjects exposed to, actively infected with, or recovered from COVID-19. The repertoires were released in a freely available public database meant as a resource for research on the immune response to SARS-CoV-2. The samples were drawn from the first 160 participants of the ongoing ImmuneRACE study and from over 950 subjects provided by 6 global collaborators. Nearly every sample came with metadata listing a de-identified subject ID, COVID-19 status, age in years and sex. HLA class I and class II types, where available, came from metadata supplied by the sample provider rather than from assay-based typing.

The immunoSEQ Assay, a bias-controlled multiplex PCR, was used to amplify TCRbeta CDR3 regions from genomic DNA. On the study's bioinformatics: The number of nucleated cells in each sample was estimated by amplification of reference gene primers within the assay. Sequence reads were collapsed and filtered to measure the absolute abundance of every unique TCRbeta CDR3 rearrangement. For each sample, productive Simpson clonality was calculated by taking the square root of Simpson's diversity index across productive rearrangements. What TCRdb holds here is the immuneACCESS table cut down to in-frame rearrangements. Part of the clones is not present; checked against another copy, under half of the missing clones reflect an unresolved V gene, and the others are unexplained. The V and J calls and clone size were taken over from that table, and D and trimming were inferred from the DNA. Within this sample are some 520,000 clones, with roughly nine tenths of them counted one time only. The ten largest clones represent 0.75% to 0.9% of the sample.

At the junction V is shortened by 3 bases and J by 2 bases; bases outside the gene matches: 6. Counted from cysteine to phenylalanine, this CDR3 has 16 amino acids. Only the CDR3 DNA is retained, 48 bases long and in frame from the first base. CDR1 and CDR2, per the germline V gene, are SGHTA and FQGTGA. At one collaborating source in Seattle, patients were enrolled during active infection and were followed longitudinally through the course of disease. Whole blood was collected in K2EDTA tubes by collaborating institutions according to the institutions' own protocols. For TCRbeta analysis, collaborators shipped samples as frozen whole blood, isolated PBMCs, or DNA extracted from either of those sample types. General findings and caveats noted by the study authors: The quantity of clinical and demographic metadata differed by source and by participant and was supplied without curation.

The clonotype was recovered from a man between 18 and 29 years old with COVID-19, enrolled during active disease. Here the chain combines TRBV7-3 and TRBJ2-3, with 9 bases aligning to TRBD2. Sequencing was carried out using peripheral blood. The CDR3 protein sequence reads: CASSLRREGYTDTQYF. The nucleotide sequence reads as follows: TGTGCCAGCAGCTTGCGGCGGGAGGGATACACAGATACGCAGTATTTT.